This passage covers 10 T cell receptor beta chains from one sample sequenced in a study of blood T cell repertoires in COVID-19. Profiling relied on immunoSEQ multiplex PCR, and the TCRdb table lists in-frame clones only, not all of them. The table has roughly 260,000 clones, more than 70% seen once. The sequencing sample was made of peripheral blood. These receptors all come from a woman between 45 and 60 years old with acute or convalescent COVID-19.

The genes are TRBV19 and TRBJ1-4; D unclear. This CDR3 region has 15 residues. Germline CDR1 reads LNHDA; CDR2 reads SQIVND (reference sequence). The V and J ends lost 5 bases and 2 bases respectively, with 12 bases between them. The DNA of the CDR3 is TGTGCCAGTAGTGATGGTATAACTACTAATGAAAAACTGTTTTTT. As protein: CASSDGITTNEKLFF.

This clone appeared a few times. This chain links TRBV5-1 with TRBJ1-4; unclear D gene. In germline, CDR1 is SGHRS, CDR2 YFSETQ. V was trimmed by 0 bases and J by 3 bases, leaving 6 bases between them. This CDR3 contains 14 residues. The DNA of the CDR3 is TGCGCCAGCAGCTTGGGAAGCCCTAATGAAAAACTGTTTTTT. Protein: CASSLGSPNEKLFF.

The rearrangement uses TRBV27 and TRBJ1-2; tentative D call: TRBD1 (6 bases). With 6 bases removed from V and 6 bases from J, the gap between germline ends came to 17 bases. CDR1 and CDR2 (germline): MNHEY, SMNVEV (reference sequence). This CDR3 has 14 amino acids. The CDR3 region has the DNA TGTGCCAGCAGCTCGAGGGGGAAGGGGAATGGCTACACCTTC. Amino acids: CASSSRGKGNGYTF.

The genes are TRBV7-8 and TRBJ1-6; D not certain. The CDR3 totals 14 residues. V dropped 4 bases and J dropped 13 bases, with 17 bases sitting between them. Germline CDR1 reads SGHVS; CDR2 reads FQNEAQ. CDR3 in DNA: TGTGCCAGCAGCTCCCGGGATACGCGATCGCCCCTCCACTTT. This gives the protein CASSSRDTRSPLHF.

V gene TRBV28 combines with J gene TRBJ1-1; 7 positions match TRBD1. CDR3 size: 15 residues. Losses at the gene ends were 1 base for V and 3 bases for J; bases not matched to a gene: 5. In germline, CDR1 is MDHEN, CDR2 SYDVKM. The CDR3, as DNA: TGTGCCAGCAGTTTATACGGGACAGCTGACACTGAAGCTTTCTTT. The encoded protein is CASSLYGTADTEAFF.

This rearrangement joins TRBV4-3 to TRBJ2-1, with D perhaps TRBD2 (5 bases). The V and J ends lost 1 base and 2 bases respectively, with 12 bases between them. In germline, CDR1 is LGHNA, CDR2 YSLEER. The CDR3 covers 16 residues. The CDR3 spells CASSQGVSAPYNEQFF. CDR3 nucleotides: TGCGCCAGCAGCCAAGGGGTTAGCGCGCCCTACAATGAGCAGTTCTTC.

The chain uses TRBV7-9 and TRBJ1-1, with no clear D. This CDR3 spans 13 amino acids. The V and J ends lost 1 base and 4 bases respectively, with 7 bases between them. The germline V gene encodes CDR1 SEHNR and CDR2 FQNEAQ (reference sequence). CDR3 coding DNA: TGTGCCAGCAGCTTAGGGGCCTTCACTGAAGCTTTCTTT. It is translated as CASSLGAFTEAFF.

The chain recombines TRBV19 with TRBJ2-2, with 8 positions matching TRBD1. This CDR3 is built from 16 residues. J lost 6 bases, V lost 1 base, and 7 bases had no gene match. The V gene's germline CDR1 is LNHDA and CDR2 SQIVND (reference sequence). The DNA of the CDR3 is TGTGCCAGTAGTATAGGACCGCAGGGGGCGTCCGGGGAGCTGTTTTTT. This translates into CASSIGPQGASGELFF.

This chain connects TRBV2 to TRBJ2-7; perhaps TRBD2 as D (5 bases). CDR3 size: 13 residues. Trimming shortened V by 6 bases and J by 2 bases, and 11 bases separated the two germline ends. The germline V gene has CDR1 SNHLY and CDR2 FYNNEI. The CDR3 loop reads CASSRADTYEQYF. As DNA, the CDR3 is TGTGCCAGCAGCAGAGCGGATACCTACGAGCAGTACTTC.

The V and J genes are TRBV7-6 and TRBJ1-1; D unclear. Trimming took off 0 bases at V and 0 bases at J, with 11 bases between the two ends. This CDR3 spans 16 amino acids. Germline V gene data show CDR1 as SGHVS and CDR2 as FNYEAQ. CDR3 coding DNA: TGTGCCAGCAGCTTAGCGCTTAACACGATGAACACTGAAGCTTTCTTT. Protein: CASSLALNTMNTEAFF. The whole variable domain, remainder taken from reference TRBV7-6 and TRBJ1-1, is GAGVSQSPRYKVTKRGQDVALRCDPISGHVSLYWYRQALGQGPEFLTYFNYEAQQDKSGLPNDRFSAERPEGSISTLTIQRTEQRDSAMYRCASSLALNTMNTEAFFGQGTRLTVV.